One and the same sample provided the 10 T cell receptor beta chains below, sequenced in a study of cytomegalovirus exposure and HLA in healthy donors. PCR was performed using 60 Vbeta and 13 Jbeta primers. Assay used: immunoSEQ multiplex PCR; TCRdb lists only in-frame clones, some missing. The table has more than 100,000 clones, around 76% seen once. Sequencing was done on a sample of PBMCs. The receptors come from a man aged 55-75 years in good health and CMV-seropositive.

The chain is built from TRBV5-1 and TRBJ1-2, with D maybe TRBD1 (6 bases). Germline V lookup: CDR1 SGHRS, CDR2 YFSETQ. The CDR3 totals 14 residues. The V end lost 1 base, the J end lost 6 bases, and 13 bases lay between the germline ends. The CDR3 sequence: CASSLTQGTNGYTF. CDR3 bases: TGCGCCAGCAGCTTGACCCAGGGGACTAATGGCTACACCTTC.

The chain joins TRBV25-1 to TRBJ1-2; tentatively, D is TRBD1 (6 bases). Germline V gives CDR1 MGHDK, CDR2 SYGVNS. V lost 1 base and J 6 bases, leaving 18 bases between the germline ends. The CDR3 extends over 16 amino acids. This CDR3 reads CASSESATGRAHGYTF. As DNA, the CDR3 is TGTGCCAGCAGTGAATCGGCGACAGGCCGAGCTCATGGCTACACCTTC.

The chain has TRBV2 and TRBJ2-7; 10 bases agree with TRBD1. The CDR3 has 13 residues. The J segment lost 5 bases and the V segment lost 4 bases, leaving 2 bases of the junction unmatched. Germline loops: CDR1 SNHLY, CDR2 FYNNEI. The CDR3 reads CASSGDRGDEQYF. The CDR3, as DNA: TGTGCCAGCAGTGGGGACAGGGGAGACGAGCAGTACTTC.

The rearrangement joins TRBV2 to TRBJ1-4; unclear D gene. Germline-derived CDR1 and CDR2 are SNHLY and FYNNEI. With 0 bases removed from V and 3 bases from J, the gap between germline ends came to 11 bases. CDR3 length equals 16 residues. The CDR3: CASSEATFPPNEKLFF. The CDR3 DNA follows: TGTGCCAGCAGTGAAGCGACATTTCCCCCTAATGAAAAACTGTTTTTT.

This sequence joins TRBV5-8 and TRBJ1-6; 11 nucleotides match TRBD1. The ends lost 0 bases at V and 8 bases at J; junction bases unmatched: 13. CDR1 and CDR2 (germline): SGHTS, YDEGEE. The CDR3 runs to 19 residues. The chain's CDR3 is CASSLAVWTGGSSDSPLHF. The CDR3 bases are TGTGCCAGCAGCTTGGCGGTTTGGACAGGGGGCTCCTCGGATTCACCCCTCCACTTT. Full variable domain (missing parts from reference TRBV5-8 and TRBJ1-6): EAGVTQSPTHLIKTRGQQATLRCSPISGHTSVYWYQQALGLGLQFLLWYDEGEERNRGNFPPRFSGRQFPNYSSELNVNALELEDSALYLCASSLAVWTGGSSDSPLHFGNGTRLTVT.

The V gene is TRBV7-8, the J gene TRBJ1-3; D possibly corresponds to TRBD1 (6 bases). V lost 1 base, J lost 1 base, and 14 bases lay in between. This CDR3 is 17 amino acids long. Germline CDR1 and CDR2: SGHVS and FQNEAQ. Here the CDR3 reads CASSLGGQGISGNTIYF. The CDR3 nucleotides are TGTGCCAGCAGCTTAGGGGGCCAGGGGATATCTGGAAACACCATATATTTT.

This chain links TRBV5-1 with TRBJ2-4, with D tentatively TRBD2 (5 bases). This CDR3 is 18 amino acids long. V was clipped by 1 base and J by 3 bases, with 20 bases between them. The germline V gene has CDR1 SGHRS and CDR2 YFSETQ. This CDR3 is CASSLTPGGHEGKNIQYF. The DNA of the CDR3 is TGCGCCAGCAGCTTGACTCCGGGCGGCCATGAGGGCAAAAACATTCAGTACTTC.

The CDR3 DNA follows: TGCGCCAGCAGCCCGACTAGTTTGGAGCAGTACTTC. It yields the protein CASSPTSLEQYF. This chain joins TRBV5-1 and TRBJ2-7; D possibly corresponds to TRBD2 (6 bases). CDR1 SGHRS and CDR2 YFSETQ come from the germline V gene. CDR3 length: 12 amino acids. Trimming pared 4 bases from V and 7 bases from J, leaving 12 bases between. The whole variable domain, remainder taken from reference TRBV5-1 and TRBJ2-7, is KAGVTQTPRYLIKTRGQQVTLSCSPISGHRSVSWYQQTPGQGLQFLFEYFSETQRNKGNFPGRFSGRQFSNSRSEMNVSTLELGDSALYLCASSPTSLEQYFGPGTRLTVT.

This chain joins TRBV5-4 and TRBJ1-2, with a tentative D call TRBD1 (5 bases). V gave up 4 bases and J gave up 5 bases, with 21 bases separating them. The CDR3 sequence is 16 residues long. Germline values: CDR1 SGHNT, CDR2 YYREEE (reference sequence). The CDR3: CASSHRRAGQEYGYTF. The DNA for the CDR3 is TGTGCCAGCAGCCACAGGAGGGCGGGGCAGGAGTATGGCTACACCTTC.

The sample holds a few counts of this clone. The chain has TRBV7-9 and TRBJ1-3; D is undetermined. Germline lookup yields CDR1 SEHNR and CDR2 FQNEAQ (reference sequence). V lost 5 bases and J lost 9, with 11 bases in between. CDR3 size: 12 residues. CDR3 sequence: CASSPSGGTIYF. DNA for the CDR3: TGTGCCAGCAGCCCGTCCGGAGGCACCATATATTTT.